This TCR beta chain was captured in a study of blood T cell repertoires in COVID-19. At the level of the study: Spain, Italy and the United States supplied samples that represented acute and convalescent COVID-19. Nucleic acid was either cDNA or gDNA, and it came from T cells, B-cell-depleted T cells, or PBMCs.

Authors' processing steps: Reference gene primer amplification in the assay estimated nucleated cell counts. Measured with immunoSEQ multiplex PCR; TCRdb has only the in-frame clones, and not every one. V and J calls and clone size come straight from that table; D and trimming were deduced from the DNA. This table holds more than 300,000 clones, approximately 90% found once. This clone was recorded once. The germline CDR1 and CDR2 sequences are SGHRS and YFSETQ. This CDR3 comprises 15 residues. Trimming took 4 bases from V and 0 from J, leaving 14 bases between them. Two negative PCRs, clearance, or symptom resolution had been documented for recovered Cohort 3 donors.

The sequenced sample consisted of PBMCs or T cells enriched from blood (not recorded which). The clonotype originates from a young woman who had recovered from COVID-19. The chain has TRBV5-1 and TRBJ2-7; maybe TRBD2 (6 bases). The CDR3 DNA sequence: TGCGCCAGCAGCCCCCGGGACGGGAGCTCCTACGAGCAGTACTTC. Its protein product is CASSPRDGSSYEQYF.